This TCR beta chain was obtained from a study of a mutant IDH1 vaccine in newly diagnosed glioma. Turning to the study itself: Earlier care involved radiotherapy, temozolomide, or both, and the majority received both.

A remark on this clone: What it binds is unknown.

V dropped 0 bases and J dropped 0; count of bases not matched to a gene: 2. This CDR3 has 15 amino acids. From germline, CDR1 is MNHNS and CDR2 SASEGT. The repertoire was sequenced with immunoSEQ multiplex PCR; TCRdb's copy has only in-frame clones and lacks some. The sample holds around 61,000 clones, roughly 75% seen once. The time point: week 47, end of study. Every vaccination contained 300 ug of the mutant IDH1 20-mer peptide and was paired with topical imiquimod. During weeks 1, 3, 5, 7, 11, 15, 19 and 23, patients received eight vaccinations. New WHO grade 3 or 4 astrocytomas that were IDH1-mutant and ATRX-lost occurred in the donors.

The sequence came from a man aged 50 to 59 with glioma. This chain connects TRBV6-1 to TRBJ2-7; TRBD2 matches 7 bases. Source: PBMCs, taken from a glioma patient whose treatment included an IDH1 peptide vaccine. The chain's CDR3 is CASSEAGGVSYEQYF. The CDR3 DNA reads as TGTGCCAGCAGTGAAGCTGGGGGGGTCTCCTACGAGCAGTACTTC.